This TCR beta chain was sequenced in a study of blood T cell repertoires in COVID-19 (TCRdb year 2020). Broadly, across the study: The collaborator samples originated in the United States, Italy and Spain and spanned the acute and convalescent phases of COVID-19. The dataset comprised deeply sampled blood TCRbeta repertoires from subjects exposed to, actively infected with, or recovered from COVID-19. Samples were obtained from the ongoing ImmuneRACE study (first 160 participants) and from some 1,200 subjects provided by 6 global collaborators. The repertoires were released in a freely available public database intended as a resource for research on the immune response to SARS-CoV-2. The prospective study material was composed of cDNA or gDNA derived from T cells, B-cell-depleted T cells, or PBMCs. Where HLA class I and class II types were available, the types were taken from metadata supplied by the sample provider, not from assay-based typing. The sample metadata nearly always contained a de-identified subject ID, COVID-19 status, age in years and sex. Broad study findings and their caveats: The amount of clinical and demographic metadata varied by source and participant and was provided uncurated.

From the cysteine up to the phenylalanine, the CDR3 has a length of 16 residues. Only the CDR3 part of the read is kept: 48 bases, read in frame from the first base. V and J are trimmed by 1 base and 5 bases, and the gene matches miss 6 bases of the junction. Looking up the germline V gene yields CDR1 SGHVS and CDR2 FQNEAQ. In Seattle, one collaborating source enrolled patients while the infection was active and tracked those patients longitudinally over the course of disease. Collaborating institutions collected whole blood in K2EDTA tubes following their own protocols. For TCRbeta analysis, collaborators shipped samples in one of three forms: frozen whole blood, isolated PBMCs, or DNA extracted from either of those sample types. This clone has only one observation. This clone's antigen is unknown. Base qualities are not provided; no much larger clone lies one nucleotide away. TCRbeta CDR3 regions were amplified from genomic DNA by means of the immunoSEQ Assay, a bias-controlled multiplex PCR. The original pipeline was this. Within the assay, amplification of reference gene primers was used to estimate how many nucleated cells each sample contained. To quantify the absolute abundance of each unique TCRbeta CDR3 rearrangement, sequence reads were collapsed and filtered. Productive Simpson clonality was computed per sample as the square root of Simpson's diversity index over productive rearrangements. In TCRdb, the immuneACCESS table is reduced to in-frame sequences with V and J assigned. These tables do not hold every clone; where another copy was compared, an unresolved V gene accounts for under half, and the others remain unexplained. The V and J calls and clone size were taken over from that table, and D and trimming were inferred from the DNA. The sample records 100,000 to 150,000 clones, approximately 86% of which are singletons. The ten biggest clones cover roughly an eighth of the sample.

The sequenced sample was peripheral blood. The chain was built from TRBV7-8 and TRBJ2-2; a stretch of 8 junction bases matches TRBD1. This TCR derives from a woman between 70 and 85 years old with COVID-19, enrolled during active disease. The CDR3 reads as follows: CASSLESTGATGELFF. The DNA is TGTGCCAGCAGCTTAGAGTCGACAGGGGCTACCGGGGAGCTGTTTTTT. The variable domain in full, with residues beyond the CDR3 obtained from the reference TRBV7-8 and TRBJ2-2 genes, is GAGVSQSPRYKVAKRGQDVALRCDPISGHVSLFWYQQALGQGPEFLTYFQNEAQLDKSGLPSDRFFAERPEGSVSTLKIQRTQQEDSAVYLCASSLESTGATGELFFGEGSRLTVL.